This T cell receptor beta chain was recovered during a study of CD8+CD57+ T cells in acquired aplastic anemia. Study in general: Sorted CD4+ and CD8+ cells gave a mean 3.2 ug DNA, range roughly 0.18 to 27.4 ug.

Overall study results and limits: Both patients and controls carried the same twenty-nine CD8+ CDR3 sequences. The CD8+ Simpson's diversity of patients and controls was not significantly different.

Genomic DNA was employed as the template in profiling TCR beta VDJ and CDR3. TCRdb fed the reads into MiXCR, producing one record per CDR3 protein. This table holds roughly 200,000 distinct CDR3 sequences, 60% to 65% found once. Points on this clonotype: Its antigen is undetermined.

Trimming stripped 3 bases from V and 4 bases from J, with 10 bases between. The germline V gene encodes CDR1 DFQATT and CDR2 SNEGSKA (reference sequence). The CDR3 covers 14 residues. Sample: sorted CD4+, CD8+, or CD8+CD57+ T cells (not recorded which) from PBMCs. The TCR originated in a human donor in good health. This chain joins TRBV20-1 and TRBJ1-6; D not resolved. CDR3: CSASRTGYNSPLHF. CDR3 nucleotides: TGCAGTGCTAGCAGGACGGGTTATAATTCACCCCTCCACTTT.